This T cell receptor (beta chain) was captured by sequencing in a study of graft-versus-host responses after intestinal transplantation. On the study more broadly: Each transplant was multivisceral, liver-intestinal, or isolated intestinal. Study-wide points: High graft-versus-host to host-versus-graft clonal ratios were found in allografts of patients who had graft-donor T cell macrochimerism. Marrow from the recipient contained GvH clones, some of which had appeared first in ileum or blood. Early after transplant, HvG clones declined as circulating GvH clones peaked.

The CDR3 contains 15 residues. Deletions cut 0 bases from V and 0 bases from J, with 6 bases between. Per the germline V gene, CDR1 is MNHNS and CDR2 is SASEGT. Details on this clone: Its antigen is still unknown.

Clones were read by immunoSEQ multiplex PCR, and TCRdb kept only the in-frame ones, dropping some. The profile shows around 100,000 clones, roughly 93% of them singletons. This sequence joins TRBV6-1 and TRBJ1-3, with D perhaps TRBD1 (6 bases). The sequence was obtained from a human donor who received an intestinal transplant. Sample: unstimulated CD8+ T cells sorted from spleen or lymph node cells, taken before intestinal transplant. CDR3: CASSEADSSGNTIYF. The CDR3 DNA is TGTGCCAGCAGTGAAGCGGACAGCTCTGGAAACACCATATATTTT.